This is a list of T cell receptor beta chains from one sample in a study of post-analysis software for immune sequencing data. MiXCR was run by TCRdb on the PCR reads, yielding one entry per CDR3 protein. The table includes 430,000 or so distinct CDR3 sequences, approximately 42% detected once. The sequencing sample was made of blood. These TCRs come from a girl aged 2-9 years with multiple sclerosis. CDR3s include the opening cysteine and the closing phenylalanine or tryptophan. A D gene is named only where the DNA matches it firmly. Where a row states a size, it is once, few, many or the class of an expanded clone; other rows omit it.

TRBJ2-7 | TRBV5-1 | NA | TRBD2 | TGCGCCAGCAGCTTGGCCCTTTTAGCGGGAGGGCAGTTTTCCAGCGAGCAGTACTTC | CASSLALLAGGQFSSEQYF
TRBJ1-2 | TRBV7-8 | NA | NA | TGTGCCAGCAGCTTAGGGGCCGTTATCCATAACTATGGCTACACCTTC | CASSLGAVIHNYGYTF
TRBJ2-7 | TRBV28 | few | NA | TGTGCCAGCAGTTTATTGACGGCATCCTACGAGCAGTACTTC | CASSLLTASYEQYF
TRBJ2-7 | TRBV5-5 | NA | NA | TGTGCCAGCAGTCGCCCGGGACATCCCTACGAGCAGTACTTC | CASSRPGHPYEQYF
TRBJ2-1 | TRBV29-1 | NA | NA | TGCAGCGTTGACTCGGGTGGTGAGCAGTTCTTC | CSVDSGGEQFF
TRBJ1-6 | TRBV28 | NA | NA | TGTGCCAGCCTACGGGGGGCCTCCTATAATTCACCCCTCCACTTT | CASLRGASYNSPLHF
TRBJ2-7 | TRBV7-8 | NA | TRBD2 | TGTGCCAGCAGCGCCCACAGGGCTAGCGGGACGGGCGAGCAGTACTTC | CASSAHRASGTGEQYF
TRBJ2-1 | TRBV28 | NA | NA | TGTGCCAGCCAATGGGGTAGTAGAAACAATGAGCAGTTCTTC | CASQWGSRNNEQFF
TRBJ2-7 | TRBV14 | NA | NA | TGTGCCAGCAGCCAAGATGGCCAGGGCCCCTACGAGCAGTACTTC | CASSQDGQGPYEQYF
TRBJ2-3 | TRBV5-1 | few | NA | TGCGCCAGCAGAGGCCAGACAGATACGCAGTATTTT | CASRGQTDTQYF
TRBJ2-7 | TRBV5-1 | NA | TRBD2 | TGCGCCAGCAACCTCGGGGGGGGTGCAACCTACGAGCAGTACTTC | CASNLGGGATYEQYF
TRBJ1-5 | TRBV12-3/TRBV12-4 | NA | TRBD1 | TGTGCCAGCAGAAGAACAGGGGCGGATCAGCCCCAGCATTTT | CASRRTGADQPQHF
TRBJ2-7 | TRBV4-1 | NA | NA | TGCGCCAGCAGCCAAGGTCTCGCCAGGGGCGGTTACGAGCAGTACTTC | CASSQGLARGGYEQYF
TRBJ2-3 | TRBV6-6 | NA | TRBD2 | TGTGCCGGCACCGGACTAGCAGAAAGCACAGATACGCAGTATTTT | CAGTGLAESTDTQYF
TRBJ2-1 | TRBV10-1 | NA | TRBD2 | TGCGCCAGCAGTACTAGCGGGGGGAAGCAGTTCTTC | CASSTSGGKQFF
TRBJ2-7 | TRBV3-1 | NA | NA | TGTGCCAGCAGCCACTGGGACACCTACGAGCAGTACTTC | CASSHWDTYEQYF
TRBJ1-1 | TRBV24-1 | NA | TRBD1 | TGTGCCACCAGTGATACCGGGACAGGGAACGCTGAAGCTTTCTTT | CATSDTGTGNAEAFF
TRBJ1-5 | TRBV11-2 | NA | NA | TGTGCCAGCAGCCCGGGACCGAATTCTCTTTATAGCAATCAGCCCCAGCATTTT | CASSPGPNSLYSNQPQHF
TRBJ2-5 | TRBV12-3/TRBV12-4 | NA | TRBD1 | TGTGCCAGCAGTTTGGACAGGGGTCGAACCCAGTACTTC | CASSLDRGRTQYF
TRBJ1-1 | TRBV5-1 | NA | NA | TGCGCCAGCAGCTGGCCGACAGGGAACACTGAAGCTTTCTTT | CASSWPTGNTEAFF
TRBJ2-2 | TRBV5-1 | NA | NA | TGCGCCAGCAGCTCGCAGCGGACCGGGGAGCTGTTTTTT | CASSSQRTGELFF
TRBJ2-5 | TRBV29-1 | few | NA | TGCAGCGTTGAAGTTCACCAAGAGACCCAGTACTTC | CSVEVHQETQYF
TRBJ2-3 | TRBV6-1 | NA | NA | TGTGCCAGCAGTGAAGCGGGAGTGGAAGATACGCAGTATTTT | CASSEAGVEDTQYF
TRBJ2-5 | TRBV2 | NA | NA | TGTGCCAGCACCCAGGCAGAGACCCAGTACTTC | CASTQAETQYF
TRBJ2-7 | TRBV28 | few | NA | TGTGCCAGCAAACGGATTGACGAGCAGTACTTC | CASKRIDEQYF
TRBJ2-1 | TRBV28 | NA | NA | TGTGCCAGCAGTTACGGGGGTCTACTTATTAGCTCCTACAATGAGCAGTTCTTC | CASSYGGLLISSYNEQFF
TRBJ2-5 | TRBV29-1 | few | NA | TGCAGCGCCCTCAGGGGGGTGCACAAGACCCAGTACTTC | CSALRGVHKTQYF
TRBJ2-1 | TRBV20-1 | NA | NA | TGCAGTGCTATTATCCCGGGAAAGACCTACAATGAGCAGTTCTTC | CSAIIPGKTYNEQFF
TRBJ1-2 | TRBV10-3 | NA | NA | TGTGCCATCAGGGCGGATTATGGCTACACCTTC | CAIRADYGYTF
TRBJ2-7 | TRBV10-3 | NA | TRBD2 | TGTGCCATCAGCCCTGGGGGGGACGAGCAGTACTTC | CAISPGGDEQYF
TRBJ2-7 | TRBV20-1 | few | TRBD2 | TGCAGTGCCCCGGGACTAGGTACCTACGAGCAGTACTTC | CSAPGLGTYEQYF
TRBJ2-7 | TRBV2 | NA | NA | TGTGCCATCCCGGGTCAGGGTAACGAGCAGTACTTC | CAIPGQGNEQYF
TRBJ2-2 | TRBV6-1 | NA | NA | TGTGCCAGCAGTGGTCTACACACCGGGGAGCTGTTTTTT | CASSGLHTGELFF
TRBJ1-5 | TRBV4-1 | NA | NA | TGCGCCAGCAGCCAAGAGGAATTAGGGTTATGGCAGGATGAGAGCAATCAGCCCCAGCATTTT | CASSQEELGLWQDESNQPQHF
TRBJ1-6 | TRBV6-5 | NA | NA | TGTGCCAGCAGTTACTCGTATTGGACCACCTACTATAATTCACCCCTCCACTTT | CASSYSYWTTYYNSPLHF
TRBJ2-1 | TRBV7-8 | NA | NA | TGTGCCAGCAGCTTAATTCTGGGACCTCCCTACAATGAGCAGTTCTTC | CASSLILGPPYNEQFF
TRBJ2-7 | TRBV29-1 | few | NA | TGCAGCGTTGAAGGAGGGACTTTAGGGTACGAGCAGTACTTC | CSVEGGTLGYEQYF
TRBJ2-7 | TRBV7-2 | many | TRBD2 | TGTGCCAGCAGCTTAGCGAGTAGCGGGAGTATGTACGAGCAGTACTTC | CASSLASSGSMYEQYF
TRBJ1-1 | TRBV28 | once | TRBD1 | TGTGCCAGCAGTTCCCCGGGACAGGGGATGAACACTGAAGCTTTCTTT | CASSSPGQGMNTEAFF
TRBJ2-7 | TRBV27 | many | TRBD1 | TGTGCCAGCAGCAGACAGGGGCCCTCCTACGAGCAGTACTTC | CASSRQGPSYEQYF
TRBJ2-4 | TRBV7-2 | large | TRBD1 | TGTGCCAGCAGCTCCACAGGGGCCGCGGACATTCAGTACTTC | CASSSTGAADIQYF
TRBJ2-7 | TRBV12-3/TRBV12-4 | few | NA | TGTGCCAGCAGTTTAGGTGGTTACGGGGGGCAGTACTTC | CASSLGGYGGQYF
TRBJ2-7 | TRBV20-1 | NA | NA | TGCAGTGCTAGAGATTTTAGTCCGGAGGTGAATGAGCAGTACTTC | CSARDFSPEVNEQYF